Each of the 26 T cell receptor beta chains below was sequenced from the same sample in a study of shared clonotypes between healthy human individuals. Sequencing used immunoSEQ multiplex PCR; TCRdb keeps in-frame clones, though not all of them. The data hold approximately 350,000 clones, with roughly 70% observed a single time. The sample was memory CD4+ T cells sorted from blood. Subset denoted: CD45RA-negative fraction. Every receptor here comes from a man aged 25 to 40 in good health.

The CDR3 reads CASSYSGDTQYF. CDR3 sequence (DNA): TGTGCCAGCAGTTACTCTGGGGATACGCAGTATTTT. V is TRBV6-5 and J is TRBJ2-3; no clear D. This CDR3 is 12 amino acids long. Germline V gene data show CDR1 as MNHEY and CDR2 as SVGAGI. Trimming stripped 0 bases from V and 6 bases from J, with 4 bases between.

This clone was recorded only once. V and J are TRBV27 and TRBJ2-3; no reliable D call. The germline gives CDR1 MNHEY, CDR2 SMNVEV (reference sequence). Between the trimmed V and J ends, which lost 6 bases and 1 base, there was a span of 8 bases. The CDR3 is made up of 13 amino acids. CDR3 region: CASRGRGTDTQYF. The CDR3 DNA sequence: TGTGCCAGCAGGGGAAGGGGCACAGATACGCAGTATTTT.

J is TRBJ2-3 and V is TRBV7-2; D gene uncertain. The CDR3 sequence is 13 residues long. Trimming pared 5 bases from V and 4 bases from J, leaving 10 bases between. Germline V gene data show CDR1 as SGHTA and CDR2 as FQGNSA. The CDR3 region has the DNA TGTGCCAGCAGCGTCCCCTTTTCAGATACGCAGTATTTT. This encodes CASSVPFSDTQYF.

The V call is TRBV27, the J call TRBJ1-2, with a possible D match to TRBD1 (5 bases). CDR1 and CDR2 from the germline V gene are MNHEY and SMNVEV (reference sequence). The length of the CDR3 is 16 residues. V shed 2 bases and J shed 4 bases, with 17 bases lying between them. CDR3: CASSLKGRSDRYGYTF. The CDR3 region has the DNA TGTGCCAGCAGTTTAAAGGGGCGGTCGGATCGCTATGGCTACACCTTC.

This chain joins TRBV14 and TRBJ2-5; D may be TRBD1 (5 bases). This CDR3 has 13 amino acids. Germline loops: CDR1 SGHDN, CDR2 FVKESK. The V end was cut by 4 bases, the J end by 2 bases, with 8 bases between. The CDR3 nucleotides read TGTGCCAGCAGCCCAGGGTTTCAAGAGACCCAGTACTTC. Encoded protein: CASSPGFQETQYF.

This chain uses TRBV2 with TRBJ1-1; a weak D match, TRBD1 (6 bases). This CDR3 region has 13 residues. Trimming removed 8 bases from V and 8 bases from J, with 18 bases in between. Per germline, CDR1 SNHLY and CDR2 FYNNEI. CDR3 DNA: TGTGCCAGCGGCGGGGGGTTCACAGGGGAAGCTTTCTTT. Its translation is CASGGGFTGEAFF.

The chain recombines TRBV29-1 with TRBJ1-1, with D possibly being TRBD1 (5 bases). CDR3 length equals 13 residues. V lost 6 bases and J 5 bases, leaving 16 bases between the germline ends. Looked up from germline, CDR1 is SQVTM and CDR2 is ANQGSEA. CDR3 sequence: CSVAGLLGTEAFF. CDR3 bases: TGCAGCGTGGCGGGACTCCTGGGAACTGAAGCTTTCTTT. The entire variable domain, with the rest obtained from reference TRBV29-1 and TRBJ1-1, is as follows: SAVISQKPSRDICQRGTSLTIQCQVDSQVTMMFWYRQQPGQSLTLIATANQGSEATYESGFVIDKFPISRPNLTFSTLTVSNMSPEDSSIYLCSVAGLLGTEAFFGQGTRLTVV.

The chain employs TRBV7-2 and TRBJ2-2, with D perhaps given as TRBD1 or TRBD2 (5 bases each). Per the germline V gene, CDR1 is SGHTA and CDR2 is FQGNSA. Trimming left V 5 bases short and J 2 bases short, with 18 bases between. This CDR3 spans 17 amino acids. CDR3 amino acids: CASSEAPGALNTGELFF. The CDR3 nucleotides read TGTGCCAGCAGCGAGGCCCCCGGGGCCTTAAACACCGGGGAGCTGTTTTTT.

By frequency in the sample, this clone is medium-sized (0.01 to 0.1%). The chain employs TRBV18 and TRBJ2-7; a weak D match, TRBD1 (6 bases). The V end was cut by 2 bases, the J end by 4 bases, with 12 bases between. Per germline, CDR1 KGHSH and CDR2 LQKENI. CDR3 length: 14 amino acids. The DNA of the CDR3 is TGTGCCAGCTCACCAAAACAGGGTGGTTACGAGCAGTACTTC. Translated: CASSPKQGGYEQYF.

The gene calls are TRBV7-2 and TRBJ2-7, with D unclear. CDR1 and CDR2 (germline): SGHTA, FQGNSA. V lost 8 bases to trimming and J lost 6 bases, with 14 bases between them. The CDR3 is 12 residues long. Here the CDR3 DNA reads TGTGCCAGCTCCGTTAGTACGGTCGAGCAGTACTTC. As protein: CASSVSTVEQYF.

The V gene is TRBV19, the J gene TRBJ1-5; a weak D match, TRBD1 (6 bases). Germline lookup yields CDR1 LNHDA and CDR2 SQIVND (reference sequence). V was clipped by 6 bases and J by 1 base, with 10 bases between them. The CDR3 is 14 amino acids. CDR3 DNA: TGTGCCAGTAGGCTACAGGGAAGCAATCAGCCCCAGCATTTT. Amino acids: CASRLQGSNQPQHF.

CDR3 protein: CASRGGNTEAFF. CDR3 in DNA: TGCGCCAGCAGAGGGGGCAACACTGAAGCTTTCTTT. The chain employs TRBV10-2 and TRBJ1-1; the match to TRBD1 covers 7 bases. The CDR3 runs 12 residues. The germline CDR1 and CDR2 sequences are WSHSY and SAAADI. The V gene end was trimmed by 6 bases and the J gene end by 2 bases; junction bases not matched to a gene: 0.

V and J are TRBV7-3 and TRBJ2-1, with 10 bases identical to TRBD2. Germline CDR1 reads SGHTA; CDR2 reads FQGTGA. The length of the CDR3 is 14 residues. Trimming took 5 bases from V and 4 from J; bases not matched to a gene: 2. The CDR3 DNA reads TGTGCCAGCAGCGAGGGACTAGCGTACAATGAGCAGTTCTTC. It encodes CASSEGLAYNEQFF. Full variable domain (remainder filled in from reference TRBV7-3 and TRBJ2-1): GAGVSQTPSNKVTEKGKYVELRCDPISGHTALYWYRQSLGQGPEFLIYFQGTGAADDSGLPNDRFFAVRPEGSVSTLKIQRTERGDSAVYLCASSEGLAYNEQFFGPGTRLTVL.

This chain joins TRBV18 and TRBJ1-4, with no clear D. The ends were cut back, 3 bases at V and 4 bases at J, with 12 bases in the middle. The germline gives CDR1 KGHSH, CDR2 LQKENI. The CDR3 runs 15 residues. For the CDR3, the DNA is TGTGCCAGCTCACCCTTTGGGATGAGTAATGAAAAACTGTTTTTT. Amino acids: CASSPFGMSNEKLFF. Full variable domain (outside the CDR3, taken from reference TRBV18 and TRBJ1-4): NAGVMQNPRHLVRRRGQEARLRCSPMKGHSHVYWYRQLPEEGLKFMVYLQKENIIDESGMPKERFSAEFPKEGPSILRIQQVVRGDSAAYFCASSPFGMSNEKLFFGSGTQLSVL.

This clone appeared a single time. The chain couples TRBV6-5 to TRBJ1-5; D call uncertain. V lost 6 bases and J 0 bases, leaving 12 bases between the germline ends. Germline V gives CDR1 MNHEY, CDR2 SVGAGI. The CDR3 spans 15 residues. CDR3 sequence (DNA): TGTGCCAGCAGGGGTAGGTCGAATAGCAATCAGCCCCAGCATTTT. Protein sequence: CASRGRSNSNQPQHF.

The chain recombines TRBV2 with TRBJ2-1, with a possible D match to TRBD1 (7 bases). V shed 3 bases and J shed 9 bases, with 18 bases lying between them. CDR1 is SNHLY, CDR2 FYNNEI, per germline. The CDR3 contains 15 residues. The CDR3 bases are TGTGCCAGCAGTGATTCAGGGGGACTTAACGGTGAGCAGTTCTTC. Translated, it gives CASSDSGGLNGEQFF.

The gene calls are TRBV7-2 and TRBJ2-7; D is possibly TRBD1 (5 bases). Trimming stripped 3 bases from V and 5 bases from J, with 14 bases between. The CDR3 runs to 14 residues. CDR1 and CDR2 from the germline V gene are SGHTA and FQGNSA. The CDR3, as DNA: TGTGCCAGCAGCTTCACAGGACCTGTCCACGAGCAGTACTTC. It specifies CASSFTGPVHEQYF.

The chain uses TRBV5-8 and TRBJ2-7; the match to TRBD2 covers 8 bases. After removal of 4 bases from V and 3 bases from J, the junction contained 9 bases not matched to a gene. The germline V gene encodes CDR1 SGHTS and CDR2 YDEGEE. The CDR3 runs 15 residues. This CDR3 is CASSPRGGQLYEQYF. CDR3 sequence (DNA): TGTGCCAGCAGCCCCCGGGGGGGCCAACTCTACGAGCAGTACTTC. The variable domain in full, with the rest retrieved from reference TRBV5-8 and TRBJ2-7, is EAGVTQSPTHLIKTRGQQATLRCSPISGHTSVYWYQQALGLGLQFLLWYDEGEERNRGNFPPRFSGRQFPNYSSELNVNALELEDSALYLCASSPRGGQLYEQYFGPGTRLTVT.

J is TRBJ2-1 and V is TRBV10-3; tentative D call: TRBD1 (6 bases). The germline V and J ends were trimmed by 0 bases and 8 bases, with 14 bases remaining between them. CDR1 and CDR2 from the germline V gene are ENHRY and SYGVKD. The CDR3 has 15 amino acids. CDR3 region: CAISESGQGKHEQFF. The CDR3 DNA reads as TGTGCCATCAGTGAGTCGGGGCAGGGGAAGCATGAGCAGTTCTTC.

V is TRBV27 and J is TRBJ2-3, with TRBD2 identical over 10 bases. CDR3 size: 17 residues. Germline values: CDR1 MNHEY, CDR2 SMNVEV (reference sequence). With 3 bases clipped from V and 2 bases from J, the junction kept 8 bases outside the gene matches. The CDR3 DNA reads TGTGCCAGCAGTTTTTTAGCGGGAGGAGGGGTCACAGATACGCAGTATTTT. It is translated as CASSFLAGGGVTDTQYF.

This clone has a handful of counts. V usage is TRBV2 and J usage is TRBJ2-2; 10 bases align to TRBD2. V shed 6 bases and J 4 bases; nucleotides not matched to a gene: 2. The CDR3 is 14 amino acids. The germline V gene encodes CDR1 SNHLY and CDR2 FYNNEI. The CDR3 coding sequence is TGTGCCAGCAGACGGACTAGCGGCACCGGGGAGCTGTTTTTT. The encoded protein is CASRRTSGTGELFF.

Judged by abundance, this clone is large. The chain recombines TRBV5-4 with TRBJ2-7; D remains unclear. Germline V CDR1 and CDR2: SGHNT, YYREEE (reference sequence). With 10 bases removed from V and 0 bases from J, the gap between germline ends came to 14 bases. The CDR3 length is 13 residues. In nucleotides, the CDR3 is TGTGCCGTGCAGAGAGAGGACTCCTACGAGCAGTACTTC. It translates to CAVQREDSYEQYF.

The chain is built from TRBV7-2 and TRBJ1-2; the D is unclear. The CDR3 totals 15 residues. V lost 0 bases and J 1 base, leaving 9 bases between the germline ends. In germline, CDR1 is SGHTA, CDR2 FQGNSA. In DNA, the CDR3 is TGTGCCAGCAGCTTAGCGTTAGGGTTTAACTATGGCTACACCTTC. Amino acid sequence: CASSLALGFNYGYTF.

The J gene is TRBJ2-7, the V gene TRBV10-2, with D maybe TRBD1 (8 bases). The CDR3 has 14 residues. From germline, CDR1 is WSHSY and CDR2 SAAADI. V lost 6 bases to trimming and J lost 3 bases, with 15 bases between them. CDR3 bases: TGCGCCAGCAGAATCACAGGGGGGGACTACGAGCAGTACTTC. Its protein product is CASRITGGDYEQYF.

For this clone: A much larger clone is a single base away; this may be a read error. The chain has TRBV7-2 and TRBJ1-2; no definite D call. The V end lost 3 bases, the J end lost 6 bases, and 11 bases lay between the germline ends. Per germline, CDR1 SGHTA and CDR2 FQGNSA. The CDR3 length is 13 residues. CDR3 region: CASSFGHTNGYTF. CDR3 DNA: TGTGCCAGCAGCTTTGGCCACACTAATGGCTACACCTTC.

In DNA form, the CDR3 reads TGTGCCAGCAAGCACCGGGACGGCCTCTACGAGCAGTACTTC. It translates to CASKHRDGLYEQYF. This chain links TRBV2 with TRBJ2-7, with D perhaps being TRBD1 or TRBD2 (5 bases each). Trimming stripped 7 bases from V and 3 bases from J, with 16 bases between. Germline CDR1 SNHLY, CDR2 FYNNEI. The CDR3 is made up of 14 amino acids.